This is a list of T cell receptor beta chains from one sample in a study of blood T cell repertoires in COVID-19. Profiling relied on immunoSEQ multiplex PCR, and the TCRdb table lists in-frame clones only, not all of them. The sample has 150,000 or so clones; 82% are singletons. The specimen was peripheral blood. The source is a human donor with acute or convalescent COVID-19. The donor label of this sample is uncertain. CDR3s include the opening cysteine and the closing phenylalanine or tryptophan. Fields, in order: J gene, clone size, D gene, V gene, CDR3 DNA, CDR3 protein. The D gene is left open where the match is weak. Where a row states a size, it is once, few, many or the class of an expanded clone; other rows omit it.

>TRBJ1-1|NA|NA|TRBV2
TGTGCCAGCACTACACAGGGATTCCTGAACACTGAAGCTTTCTTT
CASTTQGFLNTEAFF
>TRBJ1-4|few|NA|TRBV7-2
TGTGCCAGCAGCTCGAGGGTTCGGGAAAAACTGTTTTTT
CASSSRVREKLFF
>TRBJ1-1|NA|NA|TRBV20-1
TGCAGTGCGTCCAGATTCTCGGGGGCTTTCTTT
CSASRFSGAFF
>TRBJ1-6|NA|NA|TRBV18
TGTGCCAGCTCACAAAAGGACAGTTATAATTCACCCCTCCACTTT
CASSQKDSYNSPLHF
>TRBJ1-6|NA|NA|TRBV5-1
TGCGCCAGCAGCTTGGGAGCTCCCAGGCAGGGCAATTCACCCCTCCACTTT
CASSLGAPRQGNSPLHF
>TRBJ2-5|NA|TRBD2|TRBV15
TGTGCCACCAGCAGAGAGTCCTTCCGGGGGGGACTAGAGACCCAGTACTTC
CATSRESFRGGLETQYF
>TRBJ1-2|few|NA|TRBV3-1/TRBV3-2
TGTGCCAGCAGCCACCCAAAACAAGGAACAGGCGTGTGCACCTTC
CASSHPKQGTGVCTF
>TRBJ2-7|NA|NA|TRBV29-1
TGCAGCGTTGCCAGGGCAGAGCCCTACGAGCAGTACTTC
CSVARAEPYEQYF
>TRBJ1-4|NA|TRBD1|TRBV29-1
TGCAGCGTTGTGAGGACAGGGGGGATTAGTGAAAAACTGTTTTTT
CSVVRTGGISEKLFF
>TRBJ1-5|NA|NA|TRBV30
TGTGCCTGGTTTGGCAAGCCCCAGCATTTT
CAWFGKPQHF
>TRBJ2-7|NA|NA|TRBV11-2
TGTGCCAGCAGCTTAGAACCCCCAGGGGCCTACGAGCAGTACTTC
CASSLEPPGAYEQYF
>TRBJ2-7|NA|NA|TRBV18
TGTGCCAGCTCACCAGGTCAGACTCCTTCCTACGAGCAGTACTTC
CASSPGQTPSYEQYF
>TRBJ1-2|NA|NA|TRBV4-1
TGCGCCAGCAGCCAAGATTGGGCTCCTGGCTACACCTTC
CASSQDWAPGYTF
>TRBJ2-2|NA|NA|TRBV5-1
TGCGCCAGCAGCTTGGGTCAAAACACCGGGGAGCTGTTTTTT
CASSLGQNTGELFF
>TRBJ1-1|NA|TRBD1|TRBV5-1
TGCGCCAGCAGCGCGACAGGGGGGAACACTGAAGCTTTCTTT
CASSATGGNTEAFF
>TRBJ1-6|NA|TRBD1|TRBV19
TGTGCCAGTAGACCGACAGGGGGTGAATCACCCCTCCACTTT
CASRPTGGESPLHF
>TRBJ1-5|NA|NA|TRBV6-2/TRBV6-3
TGTGCCAGCAGCCAACTTAGGACAAGGCCTGCGCCCCAGCATTTT
CASSQLRTRPAPQHF
>TRBJ1-5|once|NA|TRBV4-2
TGTGCCAGCGGGGGGGGTAGCAATCAGCCCCAGCATTTT
CASGGGSNQPQHF
>TRBJ2-2|NA|TRBD1|TRBV10-3
TGTGCCATCGGCCGACAGGGGAACACCGGGGAGCTGTTTTTT
CAIGRQGNTGELFF
>TRBJ1-1|NA|NA|TRBV20-1
TGCAGTGCTAGTCCCGGGGGGCGGAGCCAGGGCACTGAAGCTTTCTTT
CSASPGGRSQGTEAFF
>TRBJ1-3|NA|NA|TRBV15
TGTGCCACCAGCAGAGATCCCAGGGGCTCTGGAAACACCATATATTTT
CATSRDPRGSGNTIYF
>TRBJ1-1|NA|TRBD1|TRBV11-3
TGTGCCAGCAGCTCAGACAGGGAGGCTGAAGCTTTCTTT
CASSSDREAEAFF
>TRBJ1-1|NA|TRBD1|TRBV19
TGTGCCAGTAGTACGAACGGACAGGGGAACACTGAAGCTTTCTTT
CASSTNGQGNTEAFF
>TRBJ1-2|NA|NA|TRBV5-1
TGCGCCAGCAGCTTGGCTGGAGGGCTAGGACCCTTAAACTATGGCTACACCTTC
CASSLAGGLGPLNYGYTF
>TRBJ1-2|NA|NA|TRBV18
TGTGCCAGCTCACCGGCAGGGGATGGCTACACCTTC
CASSPAGDGYTF
>TRBJ2-2|once|TRBD2|TRBV5-1
TGCGCCAGCAGCCCTTTAGGCAGCGGGGGGGCCATCACCGGGGAGCTGTTTTTT
CASSPLGSGGAITGELFF
>TRBJ1-2|NA|TRBD1|TRBV7-2
TGTGCCAGCAGCTTAGGCGGGACAGGGAGAGGGGACGGCTACACCTTC
CASSLGGTGRGDGYTF
>TRBJ2-3|NA|NA|TRBV5-1
TGCGCCAGCAGCTTGGTACAGGGTAGCACAGATACGCAGTATTTT
CASSLVQGSTDTQYF
>TRBJ1-2|few|TRBD1|TRBV23-1
TGCGCCAGCGCGAACACAGGGGGGGGCTATGGCTACACCTTC
CASANTGGGYGYTF
>TRBJ1-5|NA|NA|TRBV9
TGTGCCAGCAGCTTCGGGGGGGCTGGCAATCAGCCCCAGCATTTT
CASSFGGAGNQPQHF
>TRBJ2-7|few|NA|TRBV5-1
TGCGCCAGCAGCTCGACAACCTACGAGCAGTACTTC
CASSSTTYEQYF
>TRBJ1-6|NA|TRBD1|TRBV5-1
TGCGCCAGCACCCCAGGGGGAATAAATAATTCACCCCTCCACTTT
CASTPGGINNSPLHF
>TRBJ1-2|NA|TRBD1|TRBV29-1
TGCAGCATTCGGGGGGGACAGATAACGCCTAACTATGGCTACACCTTC
CSIRGGQITPNYGYTF
>TRBJ1-2|NA|NA|TRBV5-1
TGCGCCAGCAGCTTGGTAGCGGGATCTGGTGGCTACACCTTC
CASSLVAGSGGYTF
>TRBJ1-2|NA|TRBD1|TRBV19
TGTGCCAGTAGTCCCCGAGGGACAGCGCACTATGGCTACACCTTC
CASSPRGTAHYGYTF
>TRBJ1-4|many|TRBD1|TRBV15
TGTGCCACCAGCAGATCTCGACAGGGGAATGAAAAACTGTTTTTT
CATSRSRQGNEKLFF
>TRBJ1-3|few|TRBD1|TRBV19
TGTGCCAGTCGCATCGGACAGGCGTCGGGAAACACCATATATTTT
CASRIGQASGNTIYF
>TRBJ2-7|once|NA|TRBV5-5
TGTGCCAGCAGCTTGGCCTCGGGGGCCTACGAGCAGTACTTC
CASSLASGAYEQYF
>TRBJ2-5|NA|TRBD1|TRBV5-1
TGCGCCAGCAGCTTAGACAGGGGGCTCCAAGAGACCCAGTACTTC
CASSLDRGLQETQYF
>TRBJ2-3|NA|NA|TRBV6-5
TGTGCCAGCAGTCGCCGGGACACCTTCACAGATACGCAGTATTTT
CASSRRDTFTDTQYF
>TRBJ1-2|NA|NA|TRBV28
TGTGCCAGCAGTTATGACAGGAGAGATGGCTACACCTTC
CASSYDRRDGYTF
>TRBJ2-7|NA|TRBD1|TRBV30
TGTGCCTGGATTCGTGACAGGGGCCACGAGCAGTACTTC
CAWIRDRGHEQYF
>TRBJ1-1|few|NA|TRBV10-1
TGCGCCAGCAGTCTTTTCCGAGAGGCCCGGAACACTGAAGCTTTCTTT
CASSLFREARNTEAFF
>TRBJ2-5|NA|TRBD1|TRBV15
TGTGCCACCAGCAGAGGGGGACAGGGCGAAGAGACCCAGTACTTC
CATSRGGQGEETQYF
>TRBJ2-5|NA|NA|TRBV7-2
TGTGCCAGCTCTCGGGGGGCGGGAGAGACCCAGTACTTC
CASSRGAGETQYF
>TRBJ2-7|NA|NA|TRBV19
TGTGCCAGACGGACAGTTATTTTCGTATGCTCCTACGAGCAGTACTTC
CARRTVIFVCSYEQYF
>TRBJ1-6|NA|TRBD1|TRBV10-3
TGTGCCTCCAGGGACAGCGGAAATTCACCCCTCCACTTT
CASRDSGNSPLHF
>TRBJ2-7|many|TRBD2|TRBV6-5
TGTGCCAGCAGTTACCGGCGCGGGGGTTCCTACGAGCAGTACTTC
CASSYRRGGSYEQYF
>TRBJ2-5|NA|NA|TRBV6-1
TGTGCCAGCAGTGAAGGGGCCGGGATACAAGAGACCCAGTACTTC
CASSEGAGIQETQYF
>TRBJ2-1|NA|NA|TRBV5-1
TGCGCCAGCAGCTCCAGGGCTAACAATGAGCAGTTCTTC
CASSSRANNEQFF
>TRBJ2-2|once|NA|TRBV11-3
TGTGCCAGCAGCTTAGAGGAGGTCGGGGAGCTGTTTTTT
CASSLEEVGELFF
>TRBJ1-5|NA|NA|TRBV21-1
TGTGCCAGCAGCAAAGCCGGGACAACTTGTAATTTCGATCAGCCCCAGCATTTT
CASSKAGTTCNFDQPQHF
>TRBJ1-6|NA|NA|TRBV7-2
TGTGCCAGCAGCTTAGCGGGGCTCTCCTATAATTCACCCCTCCACTTT
CASSLAGLSYNSPLHF